Listed here is a single TCR beta chain. Participants reported their clinical history, and cohort assignment relied on those reports. The sample comes from a study of blood T cell repertoires in COVID-19. Trimming pared 3 bases from V and 0 bases from J, leaving 10 bases between. This CDR3 contains 15 residues. CDR1 and CDR2 from the germline V gene are MDHEN and SYDVKM. In the source study's methods: Amplified reference gene primers provided the basis for estimating nucleated cell counts. Method: immunoSEQ multiplex PCR; TCRdb's copy keeps in-frame clones and lacks some. The V and J calls and clone size were taken over from that table, and D and trimming were inferred from the DNA. The table shows just over 300,000 clones, with around 84% occurring only once.

The TCR comes from a man between 25 and 39 years old who had recovered from COVID-19. This sequence joins TRBV28 and TRBJ2-3; D possibly corresponds to TRBD2 (7 bases). The sample taken for sequencing was PBMCs or T cells enriched from blood (not recorded which). The CDR3, as DNA: TGTGCCAGCAGTTTCGGGGGGACAAGCACAGATACGCAGTATTTT. This codes for CASSFGGTSTDTQYF.